The 14 T cell receptor beta chains in this list originate from one sample, sequenced in a study of control samples from healthy donors and cancer patients. Sequenced by immunoSEQ multiplex PCR; TCRdb stores in-frame clones only, minus some. The sample has 350,000 to 450,000 clones; around 90% are singletons. The source material was PBMCs. The receptors stem from a man in his forties or fifties with head and neck cancer.

The chain combines TRBV11-3 with TRBJ2-3; possibly TRBD1 for D (5 bases). This CDR3 region has 13 residues. V was shortened by 1 base and J by 14 bases, with 16 bases between the two germline ends. Germline CDR1 and CDR2: SGHNT and YENEEA. The CDR3 here is CASSLAPQAARYF. The CDR3 coding sequence is TGTGCCAGCAGCTTAGCGCCACAGGCAGCAAGGTATTTT. Supplemented by reference TRBV11-3 and TRBJ2-3, the full variable domain reads EAGVVQSPRYKIIEKKQPVAFWCNPISGHNTLYWYLQNLGQGPELLIRYENEEAVDDSQLPKDRFSAERLKGVDSTLKIQPAELGDSAVYLCASSLAPQAARYFGPGTRLTVL.

The J gene is TRBJ1-1, the V gene TRBV24-1, with 9 bases that match TRBD1. The CDR3 consists of 13 residues. After removal of 9 bases from V and 2 bases from J, the junction contained 3 bases not matched to a gene. In germline, CDR1 is KGHDR, CDR2 SFDVKD. In DNA form, the CDR3 reads TGTGCCACCGGGACAGGGACAAACACTGAAGCTTTCTTT. As protein: CATGTGTNTEAFF.

This clone was observed once. This sample also contains other DNA sequences that code for the same CDR3. The chain is built from TRBV19 and TRBJ2-6; unclear D gene. The CDR3 has 16 residues. Trimming pared 10 bases from V and 0 bases from J, leaving 16 bases between. The germline V gene encodes CDR1 LNHDA and CDR2 SQIVND (reference sequence). The CDR3 sequence: CAIIIHHDSGANVLTF. CDR3 coding DNA: TGTGCCATTATTATCCATCACGACTCTGGGGCCAACGTCCTGACTTTC.

J is TRBJ2-3 and V is TRBV4-1; tentatively, D is TRBD1 (5 bases). V was shortened by 7 bases and J by 5 bases, with 16 bases between the two germline ends. CDR3 length: 14 residues. CDR1 MGHRA and CDR2 YSYEKL come from the germline V gene. The CDR3 region has the DNA TGCGCCAGCAATAGGGGCGACACCGGAGATACGCAGTATTTT. Amino acids: CASNRGDTGDTQYF.

The chain couples TRBV5-1 to TRBJ2-7; 9 positions agree with TRBD2. The CDR3 covers 14 residues. The trim removed 6 bases at V and 1 base at J, leaving 5 bases unmatched. Germline V lookup: CDR1 SGHRS, CDR2 YFSETQ. This CDR3 reads CASTSTSGSYEQYF. The CDR3 DNA reads TGCGCCAGCACCTCGACTAGCGGTTCCTACGAGCAGTACTTC.

The chain has TRBV10-2 and TRBJ2-1; 7 positions agree with TRBD1. Germline values: CDR1 WSHSY, CDR2 SAAADI. The CDR3 has 16 amino acids. Unmatched junction bases numbered 15, after V lost 7 bases and J lost 6 bases. The CDR3 region has the DNA TGCGCCAGCACATCCCCAGACAGGGATCTTAGCAATGAGCAGTTCTTC. Translated, it gives CASTSPDRDLSNEQFF.

The chain links TRBV2 to TRBJ2-1, with 12 bases lining up with TRBD2. The V gene end was trimmed by 6 bases and the J gene end by 6 bases; junction bases not matched to a gene: 3. Per the germline V gene, CDR1 is SNHLY and CDR2 is FYNNEI. CDR3 length: 14 residues. The CDR3 is CASRILAGGNEQFF. The CDR3 DNA is TGTGCCAGCAGGATACTAGCGGGGGGCAATGAGCAGTTCTTC.

The rearrangement uses TRBV28 and TRBJ2-5; the D is unclear. Per the germline V gene, CDR1 is MDHEN and CDR2 is SYDVKM. The CDR3 is made up of 13 amino acids. The ends were cut back, 3 bases at V and 0 bases at J, with 5 bases in the middle. CDR3 coding DNA: TGTGCCAGCAGTTTCAACTACCAAGAGACCCAGTACTTC. Its protein product is CASSFNYQETQYF.

This chain joins TRBV10-3 and TRBJ2-5, with unresolved D. Looked up from germline, CDR1 is ENHRY and CDR2 is SYGVKD. Trimming shortened V by 0 bases and J by 5 bases, and 10 bases separated the two germline ends. This CDR3 is 14 amino acids long. The chain's CDR3 is CAISESDGVETQYF. The CDR3 DNA is TGTGCCATCAGTGAGTCAGATGGCGTGGAGACCCAGTACTTC.

The genes are TRBV6-2 or TRBV6-3 and TRBJ1-2; D possibly corresponds to TRBD1 (5 bases). The CDR3 extends over 17 amino acids. Deletions cut 0 bases from V and 5 bases from J, with 19 bases between. Germline CDR1 MNHEY, CDR2 SVGEGT. The CDR3 DNA reads TGTGCCAGCAGTTACTCGTTGATTATCGGACGGGGGTATGGCTACACCTTC. It is translated as CASSYSLIIGRGYGYTF.

The V call is TRBV9, the J call TRBJ1-6, with a possible D match to TRBD1 (5 bases). V gave up 4 bases and J gave up 2 bases, with 10 bases separating them. This CDR3 contains 15 residues. Germline V CDR1 and CDR2: SGDLS, YYNGEE. This CDR3 reads CASSRGQAYNSPLHF. CDR3 in DNA: TGTGCCAGCAGCCGAGGACAAGCCTATAATTCACCCCTCCACTTT. Drawing the rest from reference TRBV9 and TRBJ1-6, the complete variable domain is DSGVTQTPKHLITATGQRVTLRCSPRSGDLSVYWYQQSLDQGLQFLIQYYNGEERAKGNILERFSAQQFPDLHSELNLSSLELGDSALYFCASSRGQAYNSPLHFGNGTRLTVT.

The genes are TRBV6-1 and TRBJ1-3; D not resolved. The CDR3 runs to 15 residues. Trimming stripped 2 bases from V and 3 bases from J, with 11 bases between. The V gene's germline CDR1 is MNHNS and CDR2 SASEGT. The CDR3 reads CASSELGGFGNTIYF. In DNA, the CDR3 is TGTGCCAGCAGTGAATTGGGAGGGTTTGGAAACACCATATATTTT.

V usage is TRBV6-5 and J usage is TRBJ1-5; 8 positions match TRBD1. The V segment lost 6 bases and the J segment 0 bases; nucleotides outside the gene matches: 4. The CDR3 length is 15 residues. CDR1 MNHEY and CDR2 SVGAGI come from the germline V gene. The CDR3 sequence: CASRTGVNSNQPQHF. In DNA, the CDR3 is TGTGCCAGCAGGACAGGGGTAAATAGCAATCAGCCCCAGCATTTT.

This CDR3 reads CASSQAPLAGGSYEQYF. Written as DNA, the CDR3 is TGTGCCAGCAGCCAAGCCCCTCTAGCGGGGGGTTCCTACGAGCAGTACTTC. The chain uses TRBV4-2 and TRBJ2-7, with 11 positions matching TRBD2. The germline V gene encodes CDR1 LGHNA and CDR2 YNFKEQ. The trim removed 1 base at V and 1 base at J, leaving 6 bases unmatched. This CDR3 is 17 amino acids long.